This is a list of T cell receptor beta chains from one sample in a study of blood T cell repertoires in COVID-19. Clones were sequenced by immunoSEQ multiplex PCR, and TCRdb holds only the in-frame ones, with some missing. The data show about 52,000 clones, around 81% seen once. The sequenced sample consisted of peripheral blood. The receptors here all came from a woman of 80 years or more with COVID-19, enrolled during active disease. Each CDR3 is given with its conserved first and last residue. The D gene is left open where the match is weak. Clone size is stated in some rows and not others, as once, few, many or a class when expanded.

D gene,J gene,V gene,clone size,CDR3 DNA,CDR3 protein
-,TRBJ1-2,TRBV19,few,TGTGCCAGTAGTCCCCCCGACTATGGCTACACCTTC,CASSPPDYGYTF
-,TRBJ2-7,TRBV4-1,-,TGCGCCAGCAGCCAAGATGAGTTAACCTACGAGCAGTACTTC,CASSQDELTYEQYF
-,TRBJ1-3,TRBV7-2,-,TGTGCCAGCAGCAGAACAGGGAGCTCTGGAAACACCATATATTTT,CASSRTGSSGNTIYF
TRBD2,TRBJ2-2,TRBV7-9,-,TGTGCCAAAGGCGGAGGGACTAGCGGGAGGACCGGGGAGCTGTTTTTT,CAKGGGTSGRTGELFF
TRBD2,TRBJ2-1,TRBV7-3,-,TGTGCCAGCAGGCGCGCGGCGGGGGGGGGTGAGCAGTTCTTC,CASRRAAGGGEQFF
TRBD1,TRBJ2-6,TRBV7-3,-,TGTGCCAGCACGACAGGGGCTGGCCCTGGGGCCAACGTCCTGACTTTC,CASTTGAGPGANVLTF
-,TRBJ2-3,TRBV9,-,TGTGCCAGCAGCGTAATGCCTAGCGGCACAGATACGCAGTATTTT,CASSVMPSGTDTQYF
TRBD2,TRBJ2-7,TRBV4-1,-,TGCGCCAGCAGCCAAGAAGGGACTAGAAACGAGCAGTACTTC,CASSQEGTRNEQYF
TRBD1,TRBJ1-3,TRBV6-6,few,TGTGCCAGCAGTTTTTGGACAGGCCCTGGAAACACCATATATTTT,CASSFWTGPGNTIYF
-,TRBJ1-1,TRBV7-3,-,TGTGCCAGCAGCTTAGACTGGCGCACTGAAGCTTTCTTT,CASSLDWRTEAFF
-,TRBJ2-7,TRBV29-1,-,TGCAGCGTTGAAGTTCTTGGCAGGGGGGCCTACGAGCAGTACTTC,CSVEVLGRGAYEQYF
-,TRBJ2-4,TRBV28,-,TGTGCCAGCAGCCGCCGCGACAGTCCGGGAGCGGACTTC,CASSRRDSPGADF
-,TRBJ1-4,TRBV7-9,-,TGTGCCAGCACCCCTGCCCGGGGTCTCCGTCCTGGAAAACTGTTTTTT,CASTPARGLRPGKLFF
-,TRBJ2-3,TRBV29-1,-,TGCAGCGCTGTTGAACGGGGGAAGGTAGGGAATACGCAGTATTTT,CSAVERGKVGNTQYF
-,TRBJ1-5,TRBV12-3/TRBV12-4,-,TGTGCCAGCGCTCGGATCTCGAGGACCCAGCATTTT,CASARISRTQHF
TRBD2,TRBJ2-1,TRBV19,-,TGTGCCAGTGGGAGATTAGCGGGAGGGAAGAGTACGAATGAGCAGTTCTTC,CASGRLAGGKSTNEQFF
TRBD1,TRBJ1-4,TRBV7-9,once,TGTGCCAGCAGAGGGGGGACAGGGGCTGAAAAACTGTTTTTT,CASRGGTGAEKLFF
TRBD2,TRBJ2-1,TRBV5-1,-,TGCGCCAGCGCTAGCGGGAGCTCCTACAATGAGCAGTTCTTC,CASASGSSYNEQFF
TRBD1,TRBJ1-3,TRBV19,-,TGTGCCAGTGGTGCGACAGGGGCTGGAAACACCATATATTTT,CASGATGAGNTIYF
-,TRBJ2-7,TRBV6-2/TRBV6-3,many,TGTGCCAGCAGTTACTCCCGACTAGTATCCGAGCAGTACTTC,CASSYSRLVSEQYF
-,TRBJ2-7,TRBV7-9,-,TGTGCCAGCAGCCCACAGGGAAACGAGCAGTACTTC,CASSPQGNEQYF
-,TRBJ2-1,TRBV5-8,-,TGTGCCAGCAGCTTGGACAGGGGAGGCTACAATGAGCAGTTCTTC,CASSLDRGGYNEQFF
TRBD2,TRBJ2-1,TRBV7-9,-,TGTGCCAGCAGCACTCTTATGCTAGCGGGGGTCTCCAATGAGCAGTTCTTC,CASSTLMLAGVSNEQFF
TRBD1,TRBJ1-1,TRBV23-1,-,TGCGCCAGCAGTCAATCTTCCGGACAGGGGTGTTCCACTGAAGCTTTCTTT,CASSQSSGQGCSTEAFF
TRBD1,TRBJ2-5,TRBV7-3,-,TGTGCCAGCAGCCTCACAGGGGGCGATGAGACCCAGTACTTC,CASSLTGGDETQYF
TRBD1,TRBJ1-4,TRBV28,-,TGTGCCAGCAGAAAGACAGGGGGCGCATCTCTGTTTTTT,CASRKTGGASLFF